The 20 T cell receptor beta chains listed next were all sequenced from one sample in a study of T-cell memory formation after mild COVID-19. TCRdb re-called the 5' RACE reads through MiXCR, storing one row per CDR3 protein. Counted here are roughly 310,000 distinct CDR3 sequences, less than 20% occurring once; the ten biggest clones make up 20% to 25%. The sample taken for sequencing was PBMCs or a T cell subset sorted from them (not recorded which). All receptors come from a man aged 18 to 30 who had mild COVID-19 (a few samples of this study predate the infection). Cell type and time point are not known.

The chain links TRBV2 to TRBJ2-1; weak D call: TRBD2 (6 bases). The CDR3 loop spans 13 amino acids. Germline V gene lookup returns CDR1 SNHLY and CDR2 FYNNEI. V was trimmed by 3 bases and J by 7 bases, leaving 10 bases between them. CDR3 in DNA: TGTGCCAGCAGTGATGAGGCGGGAAATGAGCAGTTCTTC. It encodes CASSDEAGNEQFF.

The chain employs TRBV11-1 and TRBJ1-1, with a tentative D call TRBD1 (5 bases). The ends were cut back, 4 bases at V and 7 bases at J, with 19 bases in the middle. The CDR3 sequence is 15 residues long. CDR1 SGHAT and CDR2 FQDESV come from the germline V gene (reference sequence). As DNA, the CDR3 is TGTGCCAGCAGCTCATTCAGTACAGGAGCAGATGAAGCTTTCTTT. Its protein is CASSSFSTGADEAFF.

The rearrangement links TRBV11-2 to TRBJ2-7; D uncertain. CDR1 and CDR2 (germline): SGHAT, FQNNGV. V gave up 4 bases and J gave up 2 bases, with 12 bases separating them. CDR3 length equals 14 residues. CDR3 loop: CASSWRTDPYEQYF. CDR3 sequence (DNA): TGTGCCAGCAGCTGGCGGACGGACCCCTACGAGCAGTACTTC.

The chain employs TRBV27 and TRBJ1-3; perhaps TRBD1 as D (6 bases). V was cut by 5 bases and J by 2 bases, with 10 bases left in between. The length of the CDR3 is 14 residues. Germline V CDR1 and CDR2: MNHEY, SMNVEV (reference sequence). CDR3 nucleotides: TGTGCCAGCAGTGCACAGGGCGCTGGAAACACCATATATTTT. It encodes CASSAQGAGNTIYF.

The rearrangement links TRBV7-2 to TRBJ1-2; 7 positions match TRBD1. Germline CDR1 SGHTA, CDR2 FQGNSA. The CDR3 consists of 14 residues. V shed 5 bases, J shed 3 bases, and the junction held 6 bases outside the gene matches. The CDR3 nucleotides are TGTGCCAGCAGCATCCCCACAGGGGACTATGGCTACACCTTC. Its translation: CASSIPTGDYGYTF.

This clonotype was counted many times. The J gene is TRBJ2-3, the V gene TRBV20-1; D might be TRBD1 (6 bases). Looked up from germline, CDR1 is DFQATT and CDR2 is SNEGSKA (reference sequence). The CDR3 is 14 residues long. V lost 5 bases and J lost 0, with 12 bases in between. The CDR3 protein is CSASDSYSTDTQYF. In DNA form, the CDR3 reads TGCAGTGCTTCGGACAGTTACAGCACAGATACGCAGTATTTT.

This clonotype has just one count. The chain joins TRBV5-1 to TRBJ2-2; D may be TRBD1 (6 bases). Trimming removed 4 bases from V and 6 bases from J, with 13 bases in between. The length of the CDR3 is 14 residues. Germline V gene sequence: CDR1 SGHRS, CDR2 YFSETQ. CDR3 DNA: TGCGCCAGCAGCGCCACAGGGTTCGCCGGGGAGCTGTTTTTT. Translation: CASSATGFAGELFF.

This clonotype appeared many times. This chain connects TRBV29-1 to TRBJ1-5; possible D gene TRBD1, 5 bases. Germline V lookup: CDR1 SQVTM, CDR2 ANQGSEA. The CDR3 spans 14 residues. V dropped 6 bases and J dropped 3 bases, with 15 bases sitting between them. The CDR3 nucleotides are TGCAGCGTCCATGCTGGGGGGTCCAATCAGCCCCAGCATTTT. Its protein product is CSVHAGGSNQPQHF.

This clonotype was seen ten or more times. The V gene is TRBV5-1, the J gene TRBJ2-1, with D possibly matching TRBD2 (7 bases). CDR1 is SGHRS, CDR2 YFSETQ, per germline. This CDR3 has 15 amino acids. Trimming left V 2 bases short and J 6 bases short, with 15 bases between. CDR3 in DNA: TGCGCCAGCAGCTTTTTCGCGGGGGCCGCCAATGAGCAGTTCTTC. It is translated as CASSFFAGAANEQFF.

This clonotype was counted between two and nine times. V gene TRBV5-1 combines with J gene TRBJ1-1; TRBD1 might be the D (6 bases). CDR3 length: 15 amino acids. CDR1 is SGHRS, CDR2 YFSETQ, per germline. The V end lost 0 bases, the J end lost 2 bases, and 11 bases lay between the germline ends. The CDR3 loop is CASSLGGQPNTEAFF. CDR3 nucleotides: TGCGCCAGCAGCTTGGGGGGACAACCCAACACTGAAGCTTTCTTT.

This chain joins TRBV28 and TRBJ2-4; D might be TRBD1 (5 bases). With 2 bases removed from V and 10 bases from J, the gap between germline ends came to 12 bases. This CDR3 spans 13 amino acids. The germline V gene has CDR1 MDHEN and CDR2 SYDVKM. The CDR3 bases are TGTGCCAGCAGTTTAGTGGCTAAGGGGATTCAGTACTTC. The encoded protein is CASSLVAKGIQYF. Filled out from reference TRBV28 and TRBJ2-4, the complete variable domain reads DVKVTQSSRYLVKRTGEKVFLECVQDMDHENMFWYRQDPGLGLRLIYFSYDVKMKEKGDIPEGYSVSREKKERFSLILESASTNQTSMYLCASSLVAKGIQYFGAGTRLSVL.

This clonotype has just a few counts. V gene TRBV7-8 combines with J gene TRBJ2-5; TRBD1 might be the D (5 bases). V lost 5 bases to trimming and J lost 7 bases, with 17 bases between them. The V gene's germline CDR1 is SGHVS and CDR2 FQNEAQ. This CDR3 has 14 amino acids. Here the CDR3 DNA reads TGTGCCAGCAGCCCTGGACGGACCCAGGGGACCCAGTACTTC. Translating gives CASSPGRTQGTQYF.

The chain is built from TRBV6-2 or TRBV6-3 and TRBJ2-7; 7 bases line up with TRBD2. This CDR3 is built from 13 residues. Germline CDR1 is MNHEY and CDR2 is SVGEGT. Germline trimming cut 6 bases from V and 0 bases from J; bases unmatched to any gene: 2. Here the CDR3 DNA reads TGTGCCAGCAGCTGGGGGGGCTCCTACGAGCAGTACTTC. Translating it yields CASSWGGSYEQYF.

This chain links TRBV28 with TRBJ1-2; TRBD1 matches at 10 bases. V shed 5 bases and J 7 bases; nucleotides not matched to a gene: 16. In germline, CDR1 is MDHEN, CDR2 SYDVKM. CDR3 length: 17 amino acids. In nucleotides, the CDR3 is TGTGCCAGCAGTCCACCGGGACAGGGGCTCGGGGTCCGTGGCTACACCTTC. Translating it yields CASSPPGQGLGVRGYTF.

This clonotype occurred a few times. The rearrangement uses TRBV4-3 and TRBJ2-7, with D hard to call. This CDR3 is built from 15 residues. The germline V gene has CDR1 LGHNA and CDR2 YSLEER. The V gene lost 0 bases and the J gene lost 7 bases, with 16 bases spanning the gap. The CDR3 reads CASSQDYSPFEEQYF. The CDR3 region has the DNA TGCGCCAGCAGCCAAGACTACAGCCCCTTCGAGGAGCAGTACTTC.

In its sample, this clonotype was seen many times. This rearrangement joins TRBV5-1 to TRBJ2-5; the match to TRBD2 covers 8 bases. With 3 bases clipped from V and 3 bases from J, the junction kept 4 bases outside the gene matches. This CDR3 spans 14 amino acids. Per germline, CDR1 SGHRS and CDR2 YFSETQ. CDR3 residues: CASSSVAGKETQYF. CDR3 nucleotides: TGCGCCAGCAGCTCAGTAGCGGGGAAAGAGACCCAGTACTTC.

This clonotype was seen only a few times. The V call is TRBV12-3 or TRBV12-4, the J call TRBJ1-2; no clear D. V shed 0 bases and J shed 8 bases, with 7 bases lying between them. The CDR3 totals 12 residues. The CDR3 DNA follows: TGTGCCAGCAGTTTAGCCGGGAGGGGCTACACCTTC. Translating it yields CASSLAGRGYTF.

This clonotype was detected once. The gene calls are TRBV6-5 and TRBJ1-5; D is unresolved. Germline assignment: CDR1 MNHEY and CDR2 SVGAGI. V was shortened by 6 bases and J by 0 bases, with 12 bases between the two germline ends. The CDR3 sequence is 15 residues long. The CDR3, as DNA: TGTGCCAGCAGCCAAACTCCCGGTAGCAATCAGCCCCAGCATTTT. It yields the protein CASSQTPGSNQPQHF.

The chain uses TRBV14 and TRBJ2-5; TRBD2 aligns across 10 bases. Trimming took 5 bases from V and 5 from J; bases not matched to a gene: 8. CDR3 length: 15 residues. Germline V gene sequence: CDR1 SGHDN, CDR2 FVKESK. DNA for the CDR3: TGTGCCAGCAGCTACGGGACTAGCGAGGTGGAGACCCAGTACTTC. As protein: CASSYGTSEVETQYF. Full variable domain (rest looked up from reference TRBV14 and TRBJ2-5): EAGVTQFPSHSVIEKGQTVTLRCDPISGHDNLYWYRRVMGKEIKFLLHFVKESKQDESGMPNNRFLAERTGGTYSTLKVQPAELEDSGVYFCASSYGTSEVETQYFGPGTRLLVL.

This clonotype has a handful of counts. This chain uses TRBV5-1 with TRBJ2-1, with 14 bases matching TRBD2. The CDR3 has 16 residues. Losses at the gene ends were 7 bases for V and 4 bases for J; bases not matched to a gene: 7. In germline, CDR1 is SGHRS, CDR2 YFSETQ. The CDR3 is CASRRTSGGPYNEQFF. The CDR3 nucleotides are TGCGCCAGCCGAAGGACTAGCGGGGGGCCTTACAATGAGCAGTTCTTC.